This T cell receptor beta chain originates from a study of blood T cell repertoires in COVID-19. V was trimmed by 0 bases and J by 0 bases, leaving 8 bases between them. This CDR3 is 15 amino acids long. Germline loops: CDR1 LGHNA, CDR2 YNFKEQ. This clone was recorded once. Sequencing used immunoSEQ multiplex PCR; TCRdb keeps in-frame clones, though not all of them. The sample carries 150,000 or so clones, under 95% recorded once. The chain couples TRBV4-2 to TRBJ1-2; D is unresolved. Source material: peripheral blood. The clonotype originates from a man aged 55-75 years with active or convalescent COVID-19. In DNA form, the CDR3 reads TGTGCCAGCAGCCAAGATGAGCGAGCTAACTATGGCTACACCTTC. Encoded protein: CASSQDERANYGYTF.